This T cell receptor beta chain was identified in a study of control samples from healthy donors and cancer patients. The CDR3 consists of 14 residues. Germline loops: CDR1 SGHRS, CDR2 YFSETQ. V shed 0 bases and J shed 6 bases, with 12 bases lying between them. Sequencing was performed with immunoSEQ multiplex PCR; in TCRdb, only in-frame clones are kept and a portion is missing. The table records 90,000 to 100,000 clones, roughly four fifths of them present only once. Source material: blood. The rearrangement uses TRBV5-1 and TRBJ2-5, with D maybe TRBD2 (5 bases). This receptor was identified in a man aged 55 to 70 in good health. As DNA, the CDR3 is TGCGCCAGCAGCTTGGCCGGCCCCGGGAAGACCCAGTACTTC. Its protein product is CASSLAGPGKTQYF.